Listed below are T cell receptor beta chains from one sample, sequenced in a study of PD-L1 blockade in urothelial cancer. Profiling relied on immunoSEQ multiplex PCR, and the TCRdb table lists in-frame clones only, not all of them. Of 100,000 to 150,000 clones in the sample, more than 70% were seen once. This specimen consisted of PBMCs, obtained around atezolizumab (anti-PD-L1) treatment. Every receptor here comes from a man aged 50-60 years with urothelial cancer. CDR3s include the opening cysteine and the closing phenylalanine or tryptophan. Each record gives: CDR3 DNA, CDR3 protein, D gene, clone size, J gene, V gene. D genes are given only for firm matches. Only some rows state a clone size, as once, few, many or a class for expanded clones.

cdr3_nt: TGTGCCAGCAGGGTAGCGTCTGAGGAGTACTTC; cdr3_aa: CASRVASEEYF; d_call: .; clone_size: .; j_call: TRBJ2-7; v_call: TRBV6-1
cdr3_nt: TGCAGCGCCAACCGGGGCGGGAGCGCCGGGGAGCTGTTTTTT; cdr3_aa: CSANRGGSAGELFF; d_call: TRBD2; clone_size: once; j_call: TRBJ2-2; v_call: TRBV29-1
cdr3_nt: TGTGCCAGCAGTTCCCTCGGGGATTATACCATATATTTT; cdr3_aa: CASSSLGDYTIYF; d_call: .; clone_size: .; j_call: TRBJ1-3; v_call: TRBV27
cdr3_nt: TGTGCCAGCAGTGAACCGGTCGAGCAGTACTTC; cdr3_aa: CASSEPVEQYF; d_call: .; clone_size: once; j_call: TRBJ2-7; v_call: TRBV6-1
cdr3_nt: TGTGCCTGGAGTGGGAGCCGCTCTGGAAACACCATATATTTT; cdr3_aa: CAWSGSRSGNTIYF; d_call: .; clone_size: .; j_call: TRBJ1-3; v_call: TRBV30
cdr3_nt: TGTGCCAGCAGCCCTTCAGGGTCCTACAATGAGCAGTTCTTC; cdr3_aa: CASSPSGSYNEQFF; d_call: .; clone_size: .; j_call: TRBJ2-1; v_call: TRBV13
cdr3_nt: TGTGCCAGCAGCTTGATCGACGGGAGGGACACTGAAGCTTTCTTT; cdr3_aa: CASSLIDGRDTEAFF; d_call: .; clone_size: .; j_call: TRBJ1-1; v_call: TRBV5-5
cdr3_nt: TGTGCCAGCAGCAGGGGCGGGGGCTCCCATCAGCCCCAGCATTTT; cdr3_aa: CASSRGGGSHQPQHF; d_call: .; clone_size: .; j_call: TRBJ1-5; v_call: TRBV7-9
cdr3_nt: TGTGCCAGTAGTAGGGGGGGAGGGCTAGAGCAGTTCTTC; cdr3_aa: CASSRGGGLEQFF; d_call: TRBD2; clone_size: .; j_call: TRBJ2-1; v_call: TRBV19
cdr3_nt: TGTGCCAGCAGCGACGGCACAGTTAACACCGGGGAGCTGTTTTTT; cdr3_aa: CASSDGTVNTGELFF; d_call: .; clone_size: .; j_call: TRBJ2-2; v_call: TRBV5-8
cdr3_nt: TGCGCCAGCAGCTTATACCGGGACAGACAAGAGACCCAGTACTTC; cdr3_aa: CASSLYRDRQETQYF; d_call: TRBD1; clone_size: once; j_call: TRBJ2-5; v_call: TRBV5-1
cdr3_nt: TGTGCCAGCTCGAAGACTAGCAAAACAACGAACACCGGGGAGCTGTTTTTT; cdr3_aa: CASSKTSKTTNTGELFF; d_call: TRBD2; clone_size: few; j_call: TRBJ2-2; v_call: TRBV18
cdr3_nt: TGTGCCAGCAGCCCCCGACAGGGGGCAGCCTATGGCTACACCTTC; cdr3_aa: CASSPRQGAAYGYTF; d_call: TRBD1; clone_size: .; j_call: TRBJ1-2; v_call: TRBV11-2
cdr3_nt: TGTGCCAGCAGCTCCCAGGGGAACTATGGCTACACCTTC; cdr3_aa: CASSSQGNYGYTF; d_call: .; clone_size: .; j_call: TRBJ1-2; v_call: TRBV5-4
cdr3_nt: TGCGCCAGCTCGCATTTCGTTACCGGGAGCTCCTACGAGCAGTACTTC; cdr3_aa: CASSHFVTGSSYEQYF; d_call: .; clone_size: .; j_call: TRBJ2-7; v_call: TRBV4-1
cdr3_nt: TGTGCCACCAGCAGAACGACAGGGGGGGAGCAGTTCTTC; cdr3_aa: CATSRTTGGEQFF; d_call: TRBD1; clone_size: .; j_call: TRBJ2-1; v_call: TRBV15
cdr3_nt: TGTGCCAGCAGTTTACCGACAGGGGCGACCTACGAGCAGTACTTC; cdr3_aa: CASSLPTGATYEQYF; d_call: TRBD1; clone_size: .; j_call: TRBJ2-7; v_call: TRBV28
cdr3_nt: TGTGCCAGCTCACTCACAGGCAAAGGTTCACCCCTCCACTTT; cdr3_aa: CASSLTGKGSPLHF; d_call: .; clone_size: .; j_call: TRBJ1-6; v_call: TRBV18
cdr3_nt: TGTGCCAGCAGCCTGACAGGGCTAGATACGCAGTATTTT; cdr3_aa: CASSLTGLDTQYF; d_call: TRBD1; clone_size: once; j_call: TRBJ2-3; v_call: TRBV11-2
cdr3_nt: TGTGCCAGCAGTGACTGGGCGAGCGAAAAACTGTTTTTT; cdr3_aa: CASSDWASEKLFF; d_call: .; clone_size: .; j_call: TRBJ1-4; v_call: TRBV6-4
cdr3_nt: TGTGCCAGCTCCCCCGGGGTGGGTAGCAATCAGCCCCAGCATTTT; cdr3_aa: CASSPGVGSNQPQHF; d_call: .; clone_size: .; j_call: TRBJ1-5; v_call: TRBV18
cdr3_nt: TGTGCCAGCAGCGTAGTCTCGAACACTGAAGCTTTCTTT; cdr3_aa: CASSVVSNTEAFF; d_call: .; clone_size: .; j_call: TRBJ1-1; v_call: TRBV9
cdr3_nt: TGTGCCAGCACCCTTCTAGCAACCACAGATACGCAGTATTTT; cdr3_aa: CASTLLATTDTQYF; d_call: .; clone_size: .; j_call: TRBJ2-3; v_call: TRBV6-6
cdr3_nt: TGTGCCAGCAGTGTACAGGTTGTTAGCAATCAGCCCCAGCATTTT; cdr3_aa: CASSVQVVSNQPQHF; d_call: .; clone_size: .; j_call: TRBJ1-5; v_call: TRBV6-1
cdr3_nt: TGCGCCAGCAGGCCAGCGGGAGCCAACGAGCAGTACTTC; cdr3_aa: CASRPAGANEQYF; d_call: TRBD2; clone_size: .; j_call: TRBJ2-7; v_call: TRBV5-1
cdr3_nt: TGTGCCAGCAGCCCTGGACTAGCGGGAGGTTCCCAGTACTTC; cdr3_aa: CASSPGLAGGSQYF; d_call: TRBD2; clone_size: .; j_call: TRBJ2-5; v_call: TRBV5-8
cdr3_nt: TGTGCCAGCAGCCTAGTAGCGGGTCTGGCCAATGAGCAGTTCTTC; cdr3_aa: CASSLVAGLANEQFF; d_call: TRBD2; clone_size: .; j_call: TRBJ2-1; v_call: TRBV7-3
cdr3_nt: TGTGCCAGCAGCTTAGGCGCGGGGACAGGGGGCCGGAACGAGCAGTACTTC; cdr3_aa: CASSLGAGTGGRNEQYF; d_call: TRBD1; clone_size: .; j_call: TRBJ2-7; v_call: TRBV7-9
cdr3_nt: TGTGCCAGCAGCCAAGGACAGGCGAGCTACGAGCAGTACTTC; cdr3_aa: CASSQGQASYEQYF; d_call: TRBD1; clone_size: once; j_call: TRBJ2-7; v_call: TRBV6-1
cdr3_nt: TGTGCCTGGAGTGTACCCACACTAGCGGGAGGGCGTAGAAGTAGAGGGGAGCTGTTTTTT; cdr3_aa: CAWSVPTLAGGRRSRGELFF; d_call: TRBD2; clone_size: .; j_call: TRBJ2-2; v_call: TRBV30
cdr3_nt: TGTGCCAGCAGCTTAGCGAGAGACGAGCAGTACTTC; cdr3_aa: CASSLARDEQYF; d_call: .; clone_size: .; j_call: TRBJ2-7; v_call: TRBV7-2
cdr3_nt: TGCGCCAGCAGCTTGGGAGGTAGCGGGATGGCCGGGGAGCTGTTTTTT; cdr3_aa: CASSLGGSGMAGELFF; d_call: TRBD2; clone_size: .; j_call: TRBJ2-2; v_call: TRBV5-1
cdr3_nt: TGTGCCAGCACCTCTAGCGCGTCCTACGAGCAGTACTTC; cdr3_aa: CASTSSASYEQYF; d_call: .; clone_size: .; j_call: TRBJ2-7; v_call: TRBV13
cdr3_nt: TGTGCCAGCAGTTACAAATCTCAGGCCAATGGCTACACCTTC; cdr3_aa: CASSYKSQANGYTF; d_call: .; clone_size: few; j_call: TRBJ1-2; v_call: TRBV6-5
cdr3_nt: TGTGCCAGCAGACGACAGGGTATGAGAAACGAGCAGTACTTC; cdr3_aa: CASRRQGMRNEQYF; d_call: TRBD1; clone_size: .; j_call: TRBJ2-7; v_call: TRBV28
cdr3_nt: TGTGCCAGCAGCGTATCTACCGGGGAGCTGTTTTTT; cdr3_aa: CASSVSTGELFF; d_call: .; clone_size: once; j_call: TRBJ2-2; v_call: TRBV9
cdr3_nt: TGTGCCAGCAGCGTAGGTTCGGGAGTGTTGGATACGCAGTATTTT; cdr3_aa: CASSVGSGVLDTQYF; d_call: .; clone_size: .; j_call: TRBJ2-3; v_call: TRBV9
cdr3_nt: TGTGCCAGCAGGAAACTAGCGGGAGGAGCCGAGCAGTACTTC; cdr3_aa: CASRKLAGGAEQYF; d_call: TRBD2; clone_size: .; j_call: TRBJ2-7; v_call: TRBV6-1
cdr3_nt: TGTGCCAGCAGCCTATGGGGGGATGGCTACACCTTC; cdr3_aa: CASSLWGDGYTF; d_call: .; clone_size: few; j_call: TRBJ1-2; v_call: TRBV5-6
cdr3_nt: TGTGCCAGCAGCTTCCTTAAGACAGGGAAGTATGGCTACACCTTC; cdr3_aa: CASSFLKTGKYGYTF; d_call: TRBD1; clone_size: few; j_call: TRBJ1-2; v_call: TRBV5-6
cdr3_nt: TGTGCCAGCAGCTTGACAGGGTTTCGCGAGCAGTACTTC; cdr3_aa: CASSLTGFREQYF; d_call: TRBD1; clone_size: .; j_call: TRBJ2-7; v_call: TRBV7-9
cdr3_nt: TGTGCCACAGGGGGCAGGGGCGCCTCTGGAAACACCATATATTTT; cdr3_aa: CATGGRGASGNTIYF; d_call: TRBD1; clone_size: .; j_call: TRBJ1-3; v_call: TRBV10-3
cdr3_nt: TGTGCCAGCAGCTTAAGGGCTAGCGGGGAGAATGAGCAGTTCTTC; cdr3_aa: CASSLRASGENEQFF; d_call: TRBD2; clone_size: .; j_call: TRBJ2-1; v_call: TRBV7-3
cdr3_nt: TGTGCCTGGAGAGCTAGCGGGAGAGGATCCTACAATGAGCAGTTCTTC; cdr3_aa: CAWRASGRGSYNEQFF; d_call: TRBD2; clone_size: few; j_call: TRBJ2-1; v_call: TRBV30
cdr3_nt: TGTGCCAGCAGCTTGCCTGACAGGGCTTGGGAGACCCAGTACTTC; cdr3_aa: CASSLPDRAWETQYF; d_call: TRBD1; clone_size: .; j_call: TRBJ2-5; v_call: TRBV5-6
cdr3_nt: TGTGCCAGCAGCTTAATAGGGGTCAGAAATGAGCAGTTCTTC; cdr3_aa: CASSLIGVRNEQFF; d_call: .; clone_size: .; j_call: TRBJ2-1; v_call: TRBV11-1
cdr3_nt: TGTGCCAGTAGCTCGACAGGGGGGTACGAGCAGTACTTC; cdr3_aa: CASSSTGGYEQYF; d_call: TRBD1; clone_size: .; j_call: TRBJ2-7; v_call: TRBV19
cdr3_nt: TGTGCCAGTAGTATTCCGGGACAGACCTACGAGCAGTACTTC; cdr3_aa: CASSIPGQTYEQYF; d_call: TRBD1; clone_size: once; j_call: TRBJ2-7; v_call: TRBV19
cdr3_nt: TGTGCCTGGAGTTGGGACAGAGAAGCTTTCTTT; cdr3_aa: CAWSWDREAFF; d_call: TRBD1; clone_size: .; j_call: TRBJ1-1; v_call: TRBV30
cdr3_nt: TGTGCCAGCAGCCCGAAAATCCGACTAGCGGGGGGAGAGACCCAGTACTTC; cdr3_aa: CASSPKIRLAGGETQYF; d_call: TRBD2; clone_size: once; j_call: TRBJ2-5; v_call: TRBV5-6